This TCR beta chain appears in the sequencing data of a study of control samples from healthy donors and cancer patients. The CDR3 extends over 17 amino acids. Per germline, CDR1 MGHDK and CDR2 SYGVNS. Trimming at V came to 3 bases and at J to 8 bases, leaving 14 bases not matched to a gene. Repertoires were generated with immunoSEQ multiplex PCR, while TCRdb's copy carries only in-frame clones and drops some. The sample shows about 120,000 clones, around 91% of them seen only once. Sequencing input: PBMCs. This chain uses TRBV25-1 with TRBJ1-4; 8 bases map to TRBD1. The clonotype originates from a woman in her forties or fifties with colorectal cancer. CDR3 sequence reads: CASSEALTGQGREKLFF. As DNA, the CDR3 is TGTGCCAGCAGTGAGGCCCTCACTGGACAGGGAAGGGAAAAACTGTTTTTT.